Presented here are 15 T cell receptor beta chains from one specimen sequenced in a study of control samples from healthy donors and cancer patients. Assay used: immunoSEQ multiplex PCR; TCRdb lists only in-frame clones, some missing. This table has about 130,000 clones, roughly 92% appearing once. Sequencing was carried out using PBMCs. These receptors came from a man older than 75 with head and neck cancer.

The chain's CDR3 is CRTTGYTF. The CDR3 region has the DNA TGCAGAACAACTGGCTACACCTTC. The V gene is TRBV20-1, the J gene TRBJ1-2; D ambiguous. The V gene's germline CDR1 is DFQATT and CDR2 SNEGSKA (reference sequence). The CDR3 runs to 8 residues.

The CDR3 is CASRRSLAGLLYEQFF. CDR3 DNA: TGTGCCAGCAGAAGATCTCTAGCGGGGCTCCTCTATGAGCAGTTCTTC. The gene calls are TRBV28 and TRBJ2-1, with 9 bases that match TRBD2. V lost 6 bases and J lost 8; bases outside the gene matches: 14. The CDR3 loop spans 16 amino acids. Per the germline V gene, CDR1 is MDHEN and CDR2 is SYDVKM.

In its sample, this clone was seen once. V and J are TRBV12-5 and TRBJ2-1, with D perhaps given as TRBD1 or TRBD2 (6 bases each). The CDR3 loop spans 15 amino acids. Germline V gives CDR1 LGHNT, CDR2 FRNRAP. V shed 6 bases and J shed 7 bases, with 19 bases lying between them. The CDR3 DNA follows: TGTGCTAGTGGGATGACAGGAGGGAAAACTAATGAGCAGTTCTTC. Its translation is CASGMTGGKTNEQFF. The full variable domain, in which reference TRBV12-5 and TRBJ2-1 provide the parts outside the CDR3, is DARVTQTPRHKVTEMGQEVTMRCQPILGHNTVFWYRQTMMQGLELLAYFRNRAPLDDSGMPKDRFSAEMPDATLATLKIQPSEPRDSAVYFCASGMTGGKTNEQFFGPGTRLTVL.

The V call is TRBV27, the J call TRBJ2-6; possibly TRBD1 for D (5 bases). The V gene's germline CDR1 is MNHEY and CDR2 SMNVEV (reference sequence). V lost 10 bases, J lost 0 bases, and 7 bases lay in between. This CDR3 has 13 amino acids. CDR3 in amino acids: CAIRGSGANVLTF. In DNA, the CDR3 is TGTGCCATTAGGGGCTCTGGGGCCAACGTCCTGACTTTC. The full variable domain, in which reference TRBV27 and TRBJ2-6 provide the parts outside the CDR3, is EAQVTQNPRYLITVTGKKLTVTCSQNMNHEYMSWYRQDPGLGLRQIYYSMNVEVTDKGDVPEGYKVSRKEKRNFPLILESPSPNQTSLYFCAIRGSGANVLTFGAGSRLTVL.

This chain joins TRBV9 and TRBJ1-3, with no clear D. Germline V CDR1 and CDR2: SGDLS, YYNGEE. The CDR3 is made up of 14 amino acids. V dropped 0 bases and J dropped 0 bases, with 4 bases sitting between them. CDR3 in DNA: TGTGCCAGCAGCGTAGCGGGCTCTGGAAACACCATATATTTT. Its translation: CASSVAGSGNTIYF.

The CDR3, as DNA: TGTGCCAGCAGCCAAGATCAAGCGGGGATCTACGAGCAGTACTTC. Protein sequence: CASSQDQAGIYEQYF. The chain links TRBV3-1 (or the pseudogene TRBV3-2) to TRBJ2-7; 7 nucleotides line up with TRBD2. CDR1 is LGHDT, CDR2 YNNKEL, per germline (reference sequence). This CDR3 has 15 residues. With V trimmed by 0 bases and J by 3 bases, 5 bases remained unmatched.

This chain connects TRBV4-3 to TRBJ2-1; 7 bases are a match to TRBD1. CDR1 is LGHNA, CDR2 YSLEER, per germline. V trimming: 5 bases; J trimming: 0 bases; junction bases outside the gene matches: 4. The CDR3 consists of 15 residues. The CDR3 sequence is CASSKTGSSYNEQFF. The CDR3 DNA is TGCGCCAGCAGCAAGACAGGGAGCTCCTACAATGAGCAGTTCTTC.

This chain joins TRBV7-9 and TRBJ2-2; TRBD2 matches at 11 bases. Germline trimming cut 3 bases from V and 6 bases from J; bases unmatched to any gene: 12. The length of the CDR3 is 18 residues. CDR1 SEHNR and CDR2 FQNEAQ come from the germline V gene (reference sequence). In DNA, the CDR3 is TGTGCCAGCAGCTTGGGACTAGCGGAACTCACGGTCCCCGGGGAGCTGTTTTTT. Translating gives CASSLGLAELTVPGELFF.

The table lists this clone with a few counts. V gene TRBV6-5 combines with J gene TRBJ1-4; unclear D gene. CDR1 and CDR2 (germline): MNHEY, SVGAGI. The CDR3 sequence is 14 residues long. Trimming stripped 7 bases from V and 0 bases from J, with 9 bases between. This CDR3 is CASKRVATNEKLFF. CDR3 nucleotide sequence: TGTGCCAGCAAGCGGGTTGCAACTAATGAAAAACTGTTTTTT.

CDR3 coding DNA: TGTGCCAGCAGCCTTTCCTCCGGGACCCCAGAAGACTATGGCTACACCTTC. It codes for CASSLSSGTPEDYGYTF. V usage is TRBV7-9 and J usage is TRBJ1-2; D possibly corresponds to TRBD1 (5 bases). There are 17 residues in the CDR3. The germline V gene encodes CDR1 SEHNR and CDR2 FQNEAQ (reference sequence). Trimming pared 5 bases from V and 3 bases from J, leaving 22 bases between.

The gene calls are TRBV7-9 and TRBJ2-3; TRBD2 agrees at 12 bases. The CDR3 extends over 16 amino acids. V lost 1 base and J lost 5; bases outside the gene matches: 4. Per germline, CDR1 SEHNR and CDR2 FQNEAQ (reference sequence). The CDR3 loop is CASSLDRLAGVDTQYF. CDR3 nucleotides: TGTGCCAGCAGCTTAGACAGACTAGCGGGGGTAGATACGCAGTATTTT.

The chain links TRBV6-1 to TRBJ2-7, with D unclear. V gave up 2 bases and J gave up 4 bases, with 3 bases separating them. The CDR3 runs 11 residues. Germline V CDR1 and CDR2: MNHNS, SASEGT. CDR3 DNA sequence: TGTGCCAGCAGTGAATCTTACGAGCAGTACTTC. Amino acid sequence: CASSESYEQYF.

The chain carries TRBV27 and TRBJ2-2; no clear D gene. Trimming took off 10 bases at V and 6 bases at J, with 6 bases between the two ends. CDR1 and CDR2 from the germline V gene are MNHEY and SMNVEV (reference sequence). The CDR3 has 10 residues. The CDR3 nucleotides read TGTGCCACCTTTGCCGGGGAGCTGTTTTTT. Encoded protein: CATFAGELFF.

The chain links TRBV18 to TRBJ1-1; TRBD1 matches at 8 bases. Germline V gene sequence: CDR1 KGHSH, CDR2 LQKENI. The J segment lost 0 bases and the V segment lost 4 bases, leaving 4 bases of the junction unmatched. The CDR3 loop spans 15 amino acids. The CDR3 here is CASSRGTGLNTEAFF. The CDR3 DNA sequence: TGTGCCAGCTCACGAGGGACAGGATTGAACACTGAAGCTTTCTTT.

CDR3 sequence: CASSLRSQLYNEQFF. CDR3 nucleotide sequence: TGTGCCAGCAGCTTGAGGTCCCAGCTCTACAATGAGCAGTTCTTC. The chain recombines TRBV5-4 with TRBJ2-1; no reliable D call. V was cut by 1 base and J by 3 bases, with 11 bases left in between. Per germline, CDR1 SGHNT and CDR2 YYREEE (reference sequence). The CDR3 spans 15 residues.